Below, 28 T cell receptor beta chains from the same sample are listed, as sequenced in a study of Ad26.COV2.S vaccination and SARS-CoV-2 variants. Treatment denoted: around 19 received Ad26.COV2.S at low or high dose, single or two shots; 5 received placebo; per-sample allocation not given. Sampling happened 63 days after the first vaccine or placebo injection. Here immunoSEQ multiplex PCR was the method, and the copy in TCRdb shows in-frame clones only, minus some. The table includes 360,000 or so clones, roughly 84% detected once. The sample in question was peripheral blood, obtained in a trial of Ad26.COV2.S vaccine versus placebo. The origin of the receptors is a person between 18 and 65 years old who received the Ad26.COV2.S COVID-19 vaccine or a placebo.

The chain joins TRBV30 to TRBJ2-3, with D possibly matching TRBD1 (5 bases). V dropped 7 bases and J dropped 5 bases, with 13 bases sitting between them. The CDR3 is made up of 12 amino acids. The germline V gene encodes CDR1 GTSNPN and CDR2 SVGIG (reference sequence). The CDR3 DNA is TGTGCCTTGACAGTCGTTGGAGATACGCAGTATTTT. It translates to CALTVVGDTQYF. Drawing the rest from reference TRBV30 and TRBJ2-3, the complete variable domain is SQTIHQWPATLVQPVGSPLSLECTVEGTSNPNLYWYRQAAGRGLQLLFYSVGIGQISSEVPQNLSASRPQDRQFILSSKKLLLSDSGFYLCALTVVGDTQYFGPGTRLTVL.

This chain uses TRBV10-3 with TRBJ2-5; maybe TRBD2 (6 bases). With 10 bases removed from V and 5 bases from J, the gap between germline ends came to 11 bases. CDR1 is ENHRY, CDR2 SYGVKD, per germline. The CDR3 loop spans 11 amino acids. This chain's CDR3 is CATGGSETQYF. CDR3 sequence (DNA): TGTGCCACTGGGGGGTCGGAGACCCAGTACTTC.

In DNA form, the CDR3 reads TGTGCCACCAGTGACCGTACGGGACAGGGTCCAGATACGCAGTATTTT. Protein: CATSDRTGQGPDTQYF. The gene calls are TRBV24-1 and TRBJ2-3; TRBD1 aligns across 9 bases. The V segment lost 4 bases and the J segment 4 bases; nucleotides outside the gene matches: 8. Germline V gives CDR1 KGHDR, CDR2 SFDVKD. This CDR3 has 16 residues.

The chain has TRBV4-3 and TRBJ2-5, with 7 bases identical to TRBD2. V shed 4 bases, J shed 5 bases, and the junction held 10 bases outside the gene matches. Germline V lookup: CDR1 LGHNA, CDR2 YSLEER. This CDR3 comprises 15 residues. The CDR3 reads CASSPGTTMRETQYF. CDR3 nucleotides: TGCGCCAGCAGCCCCGGGACTACGATGCGGGAGACCCAGTACTTC.

This clone was picked up a small number of times. The V call is TRBV4-3, the J call TRBJ1-2; D possibly corresponds to TRBD1 (6 bases). The CDR3 contains 18 residues. Germline CDR1 and CDR2: LGHNA and YSLEER. Trimming shortened V by 0 bases and J by 4 bases, and 21 bases separated the two germline ends. The CDR3 nucleotides are TGCGCCAGCAGCCAAGAATTAATAAGGTGGGGACAAGGCTATGGCTACACCTTC. Translation: CASSQELIRWGQGYGYTF.

The genes are TRBV7-6 and TRBJ2-1, with D perhaps matching TRBD1 (6 bases). The CDR3 spans 15 residues. The ends were cut back, 8 bases at V and 2 bases at J, with 16 bases in the middle. Germline loops: CDR1 SGHVS, CDR2 FNYEAQ. This chain's CDR3 is CASAQQGNPYNEQFF. As DNA, the CDR3 is TGTGCCAGCGCCCAACAGGGTAACCCCTACAATGAGCAGTTCTTC.

This rearrangement joins TRBV5-1 to TRBJ1-5; D unresolved. The CDR3 contains 13 residues. V lost 4 bases to trimming and J lost 4 bases, with 9 bases between them. The germline V gene has CDR1 SGHRS and CDR2 YFSETQ. CDR3 sequence reads: CASSPEGNQPQHF. The CDR3 region has the DNA TGCGCCAGCAGCCCCGAGGGTAATCAGCCCCAGCATTTT.

The chain links TRBV19 to TRBJ2-7, with D maybe TRBD2 (6 bases). V shed 3 bases and J shed 6 bases, with 15 bases lying between them. This CDR3 comprises 14 residues. Germline V CDR1 and CDR2: LNHDA, SQIVND (reference sequence). The CDR3 DNA is TGTGCCAGTAGTATCGGGGCGGGAACAACCGAGCAGTACTTC. Amino acids: CASSIGAGTTEQYF.

The gene calls are TRBV6-1 and TRBJ2-2, with D maybe TRBD1 (5 bases). The germline V and J ends were trimmed by 3 bases and 1 base, with 9 bases remaining between them. The CDR3 length is 15 residues. In germline, CDR1 is MNHNS, CDR2 SASEGT. Here the CDR3 DNA reads TGTGCCAGCAGTGACAGGGCGCGGAACACCGGGGAGCTGTTTTTT. It yields the protein CASSDRARNTGELFF.

This chain connects TRBV5-5 to TRBJ1-1; no firm D call. Germline values: CDR1 SGHKS, CDR2 YYEKEE (reference sequence). The CDR3 length is 13 residues. V lost 4 bases and J 8 bases, leaving 15 bases between the germline ends. CDR3 loop: CASSALEGNEAFF. The CDR3 DNA reads as TGTGCCAGCAGCGCGTTGGAAGGCAACGAAGCTTTCTTT.

Regarding this clone: This specimen includes other DNA sequences encoding the same CDR3. The CDR3 nucleotides are TGTGCCAGCTCACCGCGACCTGGAGAGACCCAGTACTTC. Translated, it gives CASSPRPGETQYF. This chain connects TRBV18 to TRBJ2-5; no firm D call. The CDR3 has 13 residues. Germline CDR1 reads KGHSH; CDR2 reads LQKENI. The V end was cut by 3 bases, the J end by 4 bases, with 9 bases between. Drawing the rest from reference TRBV18 and TRBJ2-5, the complete variable domain is NAGVMQNPRHLVRRRGQEARLRCSPMKGHSHVYWYRQLPEEGLKFMVYLQKENIIDESGMPKERFSAEFPKEGPSILRIQQVVRGDSAAYFCASSPRPGETQYFGPGTRLLVL.

This chain uses TRBV13 with TRBJ1-1, with D maybe TRBD1 (6 bases). Germline V gives CDR1 PRHDT, CDR2 FYEKMQ (reference sequence). The CDR3 runs to 13 residues. Between the trimmed V and J ends, which lost 5 bases and 7 bases, there was a span of 14 bases. CDR3 sequence reads: CASSPSGTYEAFF. In nucleotides, the CDR3 is TGTGCCAGCAGCCCCTCCGGGACATATGAAGCTTTCTTT. Filled out from reference TRBV13 and TRBJ1-1, the complete variable domain reads AAGVIQSPRHLIKEKRETATLKCYPIPRHDTVYWYQQGPGQDPQFLISFYEKMQSDKGSIPDRFSAQQFSDYHSELNMSSLELGDSALYFCASSPSGTYEAFFGQGTRLTVV.

On this clone itself: At one of its ends the junction is not consistent with the germline gene, which may arise from a read error. This chain links TRBV7-8 with TRBJ2-7; D is possibly TRBD1 or TRBD2 (5 bases each). The CDR3 length is 15 residues. Per the germline V gene, CDR1 is SGHVS and CDR2 is FQNEAQ. CDR3 sequence (DNA): TGTGCCAACAGCTTAAGGACCGAGGGGACCTACGAGCAGTACTTC. Its translation is CANSLRTEGTYEQYF.

This clone was observed once. This chain links TRBV12-5 with TRBJ2-1; no definite D call. Germline V lookup: CDR1 LGHNT, CDR2 FRNRAP. The CDR3 extends over 15 amino acids. Trimming removed 3 bases at V and 2 bases at J, with 11 bases between. The CDR3 reads CASGFSVPPYNEQFF. CDR3 in DNA: TGTGCTAGTGGTTTCTCAGTACCACCCTACAATGAGCAGTTCTTC.

This sequence joins TRBV18 and TRBJ1-1; no firm D call. The CDR3 covers 14 residues. Germline lookup yields CDR1 KGHSH and CDR2 LQKENI. V was trimmed by 2 bases and J by 0 bases, leaving 7 bases between them. The CDR3 reads CASSPAGLNTEAFF. The CDR3 nucleotides are TGTGCCAGCTCACCAGCAGGTTTGAACACTGAAGCTTTCTTT.

The chain is built from TRBV7-6 and TRBJ2-2, with TRBD2 matching 7 bases. With V trimmed by 7 bases and J by 3 bases, 5 bases remained unmatched. The CDR3 totals 14 residues. Germline-derived CDR1 and CDR2 are SGHVS and FNYEAQ. As DNA, the CDR3 is TGTGCCAGCACCTCTGGGGGGGACACCGGGGAGCTGTTTTTT. This gives the protein CASTSGGDTGELFF.

The chain is built from TRBV7-2 and TRBJ1-5; a possible D gene is TRBD1 (6 bases). Germline assignment: CDR1 SGHTA and CDR2 FQGNSA. The CDR3 contains 15 residues. The V gene lost 4 bases and the J gene lost 1 base, with 11 bases spanning the gap. The CDR3 nucleotides read TGTGCCAGCAGCTCCTTCCAGGGGAGCAATCAGCCCCAGCATTTT. Translated, it gives CASSSFQGSNQPQHF.

The rearrangement links TRBV7-2 to TRBJ2-2; D not resolved. The CDR3 has 10 amino acids. The V end lost 3 bases, the J end lost 12 bases, and 5 bases lay between the germline ends. Germline V gene data show CDR1 as SGHTA and CDR2 as FQGNSA. The CDR3 region has the DNA TGTGCCAGCAGCTTGGGGAAGCTGTTTTTT. Translation gives CASSLGKLFF.

The genes are TRBV5-1 and TRBJ2-3; unclear D gene. The V gene's germline CDR1 is SGHRS and CDR2 YFSETQ. This CDR3 spans 12 amino acids. The V end was cut by 0 bases, the J end by 6 bases, with 5 bases between. In nucleotides, the CDR3 is TGCGCCAGCAGCTTGGCCGCGGATACGCAGTATTTT. It translates to CASSLAADTQYF.

The genes are TRBV5-1 and TRBJ1-1, with D maybe TRBD1 (5 bases). Between the trimmed V and J ends, which lost 0 bases and 0 bases, there was a span of 12 bases. This CDR3 has 16 amino acids. From germline, CDR1 is SGHRS and CDR2 YFSETQ. The CDR3 loop is CASSLVAGRMNTEAFF. CDR3 nucleotides: TGCGCCAGCAGCTTGGTGGCAGGGAGGATGAACACTGAAGCTTTCTTT.

This clone was detected a few times. The chain recombines TRBV19 with TRBJ1-1; no clear D. The ends were cut back, 3 bases at V and 2 bases at J, with 10 bases in the middle. Germline CDR1 is LNHDA and CDR2 is SQIVND (reference sequence). The CDR3 covers 14 residues. CDR3 coding DNA: TGTGCCAGTAGTATCAGCGCAGTAAACACTGAAGCTTTCTTT. It yields the protein CASSISAVNTEAFF. Full variable domain (missing parts from reference TRBV19 and TRBJ1-1): DGGITQSPKYLFRKEGQNVTLSCEQNLNHDAMYWYRQDPGQGLRLIYYSQIVNDFQKGDIAEGYSVSREKKESFPLTVTSAQKNPTAFYLCASSISAVNTEAFFGQGTRLTVV.

The V call is TRBV29-1, the J call TRBJ2-1; 7 nucleotides match TRBD1. CDR1 SQVTM and CDR2 ANQGSEA come from the germline V gene. The CDR3 length is 13 residues. V lost 4 bases and J lost 4; bases outside the gene matches: 4. The CDR3 loop is CSVGQGQYNEQFF. CDR3 DNA sequence: TGCAGCGTTGGACAGGGCCAGTACAATGAGCAGTTCTTC.

The chain joins TRBV4-1 to TRBJ2-5; 9 bases align to TRBD1. CDR3 size: 15 residues. Germline trimming cut 6 bases from V and 5 bases from J; bases unmatched to any gene: 10. Per germline, CDR1 MGHRA and CDR2 YSYEKL. The CDR3 bases are TGCGCCAGCAGACCAGGACAGGGGCGGTGGGAGACCCAGTACTTC. It specifies CASRPGQGRWETQYF.

The chain combines TRBV30 with TRBJ2-2, with a possible D match to TRBD1 (7 bases). There are 16 residues in the CDR3. Germline CDR1 is GTSNPN and CDR2 is SVGIG (reference sequence). V lost 1 base to trimming and J lost 4 bases, with 16 bases between them. This CDR3 is CAWSAARQGGTGELFF. The CDR3 bases are TGTGCCTGGAGTGCTGCGAGACAGGGAGGCACCGGGGAGCTGTTTTTT.

The chain links TRBV29-1 to TRBJ2-5; 7 nucleotides match TRBD2. CDR1 is SQVTM, CDR2 ANQGSEA, per germline. The CDR3 covers 15 residues. Germline trimming cut 7 bases from V and 1 base from J; bases unmatched to any gene: 12. The CDR3 DNA reads TGCAGCGCCGGACGGGGCGGGGGAGTCCAAGAGACCCAGTACTTC. This encodes CSAGRGGGVQETQYF.

This clone was detected once. V is TRBV11-2 and J is TRBJ1-1; no reliable D call. This CDR3 has 13 residues. Per the germline V gene, CDR1 is SGHAT and CDR2 is FQNNGV. Trimming shortened V by 1 base and J by 5 bases, and 8 bases separated the two germline ends. The DNA of the CDR3 is TGTGCCAGCAGCTTAGGGGAGTTGACTGAAGCTTTCTTT. Protein: CASSLGELTEAFF.

This sequence joins TRBV9 and TRBJ2-7; TRBD1 aligns across 9 bases. Germline CDR1 and CDR2: SGDLS and YYNGEE. V trimming: 2 bases; J trimming: 5 bases; junction bases outside the gene matches: 5. The CDR3 extends over 14 amino acids. The DNA for the CDR3 is TGTGCCAGCAGCGTTGGGACAGGGTGGGACGAGCAGTACTTC. Protein: CASSVGTGWDEQYF.

This clone was detected only once. The CDR3: CASSSGRGLSPYEQYF. CDR3 sequence (DNA): TGCGCCAGCAGCTCGGGTAGGGGATTATCCCCCTACGAGCAGTACTTC. The chain has TRBV5-1 and TRBJ2-7; D might be TRBD1 (5 bases). CDR1 SGHRS and CDR2 YFSETQ come from the germline V gene. The CDR3 loop spans 16 amino acids. Trimming removed 3 bases from V and 2 bases from J, with 18 bases in between.